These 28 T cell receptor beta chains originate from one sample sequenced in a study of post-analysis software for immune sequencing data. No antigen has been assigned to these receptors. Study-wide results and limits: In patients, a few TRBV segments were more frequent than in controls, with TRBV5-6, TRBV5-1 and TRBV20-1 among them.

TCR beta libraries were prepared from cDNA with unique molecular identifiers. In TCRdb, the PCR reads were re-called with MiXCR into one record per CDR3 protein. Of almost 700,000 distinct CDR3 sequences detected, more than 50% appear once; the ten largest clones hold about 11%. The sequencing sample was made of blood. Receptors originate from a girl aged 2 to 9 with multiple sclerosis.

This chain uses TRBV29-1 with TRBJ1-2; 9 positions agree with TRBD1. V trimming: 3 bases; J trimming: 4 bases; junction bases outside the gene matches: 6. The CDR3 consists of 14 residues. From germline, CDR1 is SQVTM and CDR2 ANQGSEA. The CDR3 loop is CSVEGNRGLYGYTF. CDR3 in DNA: TGCAGCGTTGAGGGAAACAGGGGGCTCTATGGCTACACCTTC.

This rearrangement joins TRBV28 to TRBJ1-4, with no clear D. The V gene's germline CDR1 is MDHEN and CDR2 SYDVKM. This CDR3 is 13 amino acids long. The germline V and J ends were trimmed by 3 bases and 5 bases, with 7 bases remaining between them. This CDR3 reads CASSFYGNEKLFF. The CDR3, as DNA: TGTGCCAGCAGTTTTTACGGGAATGAAAAACTGTTTTTT.

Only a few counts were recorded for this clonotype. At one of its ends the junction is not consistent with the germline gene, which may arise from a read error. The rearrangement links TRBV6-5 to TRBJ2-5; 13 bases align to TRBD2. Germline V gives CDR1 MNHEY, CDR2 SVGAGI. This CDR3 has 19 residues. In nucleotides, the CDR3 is TGTGCCAGCAGTTCCAGGACTAGCGGGGGCCAAGGAGGCCAAGAGACTCAGTACTTC. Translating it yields CASSSRTSGGQGGQETQYF.

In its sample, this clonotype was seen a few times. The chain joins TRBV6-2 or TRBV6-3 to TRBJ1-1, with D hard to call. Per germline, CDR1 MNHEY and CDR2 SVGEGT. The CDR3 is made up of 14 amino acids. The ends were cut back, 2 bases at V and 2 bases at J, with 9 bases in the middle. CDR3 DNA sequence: TGTGCCAGCAGTTACAGGGCAGACAACACTGAAGCTTTCTTT. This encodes CASSYRADNTEAFF.

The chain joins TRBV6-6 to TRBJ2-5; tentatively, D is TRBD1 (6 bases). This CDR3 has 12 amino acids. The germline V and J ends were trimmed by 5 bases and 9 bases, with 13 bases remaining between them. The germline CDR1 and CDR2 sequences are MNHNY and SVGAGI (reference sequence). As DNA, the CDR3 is TGTGCCAGCAGTCCGGGGCCAGGGGCCCAGTACTTC. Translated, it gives CASSPGPGAQYF.

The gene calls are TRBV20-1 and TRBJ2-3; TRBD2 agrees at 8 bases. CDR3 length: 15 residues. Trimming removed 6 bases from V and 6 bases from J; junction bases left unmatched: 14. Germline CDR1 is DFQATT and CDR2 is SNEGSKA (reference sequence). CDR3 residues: CSAPVGSGTWDTQYF. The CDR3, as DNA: TGCAGTGCCCCCGTAGGTAGCGGGACTTGGGATACGCAGTATTTT.

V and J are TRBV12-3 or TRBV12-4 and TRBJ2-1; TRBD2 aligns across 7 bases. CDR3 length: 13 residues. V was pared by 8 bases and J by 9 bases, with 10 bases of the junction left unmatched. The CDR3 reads CASGEGDVREQFF. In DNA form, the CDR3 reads TGTGCCAGCGGGGAGGGTGATGTCCGTGAGCAGTTCTTC.

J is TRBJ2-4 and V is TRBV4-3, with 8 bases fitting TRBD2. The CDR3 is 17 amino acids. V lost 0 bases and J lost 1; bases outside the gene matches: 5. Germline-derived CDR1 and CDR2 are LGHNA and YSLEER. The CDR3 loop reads CASSQDNGGGAKNIQYF. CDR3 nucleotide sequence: TGCGCCAGCAGCCAAGATAACGGCGGGGGGGCCAAAAACATTCAGTACTTC.

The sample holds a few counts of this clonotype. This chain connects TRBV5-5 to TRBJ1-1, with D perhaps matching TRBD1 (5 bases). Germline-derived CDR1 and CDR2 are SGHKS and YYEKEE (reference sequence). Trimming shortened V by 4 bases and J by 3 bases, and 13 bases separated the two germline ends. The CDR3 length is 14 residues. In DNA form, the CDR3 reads TGTGCCAGCAGCCAAGGGGTGTTAGACACTGAAGCTTTCTTT. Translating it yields CASSQGVLDTEAFF.

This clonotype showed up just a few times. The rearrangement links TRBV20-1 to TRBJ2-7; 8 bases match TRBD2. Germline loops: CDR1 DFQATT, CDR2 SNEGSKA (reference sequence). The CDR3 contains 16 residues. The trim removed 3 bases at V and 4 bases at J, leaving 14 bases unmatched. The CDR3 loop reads CSARAELSGRSYEQYF. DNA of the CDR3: TGCAGTGCTAGGGCCGAACTCAGCGGGAGAAGTTACGAGCAGTACTTC.

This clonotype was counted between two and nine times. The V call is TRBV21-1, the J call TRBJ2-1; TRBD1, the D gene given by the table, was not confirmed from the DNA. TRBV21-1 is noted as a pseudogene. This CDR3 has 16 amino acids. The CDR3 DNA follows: TGTGCCAGCAGTATGGGACCCCTGAGCTCCTACAATGAGCAGTTCTTC. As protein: CASSMGPLSSYNEQFF.

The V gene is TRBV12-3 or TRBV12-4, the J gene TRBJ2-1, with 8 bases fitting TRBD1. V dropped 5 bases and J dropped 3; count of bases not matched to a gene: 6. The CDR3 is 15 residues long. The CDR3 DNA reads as TGTGCCAGCAGTCAACGGGACAGGTTCTACAATGAGCAGTTCTTC. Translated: CASSQRDRFYNEQFF.

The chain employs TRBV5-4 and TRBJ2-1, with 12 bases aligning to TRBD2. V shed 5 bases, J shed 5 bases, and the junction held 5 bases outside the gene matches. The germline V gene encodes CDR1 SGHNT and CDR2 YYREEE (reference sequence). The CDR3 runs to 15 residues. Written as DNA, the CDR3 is TGTGCCAGCAGGTGGACTAGCGGGGAAAACAATGAGCAGTTCTTC. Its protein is CASRWTSGENNEQFF.

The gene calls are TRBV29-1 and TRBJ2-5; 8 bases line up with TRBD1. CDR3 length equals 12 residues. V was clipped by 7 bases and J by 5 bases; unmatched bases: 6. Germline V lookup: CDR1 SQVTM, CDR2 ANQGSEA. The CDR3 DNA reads TGCAGCGCGACAGGGGCCGTGGAGACCCAGTACTTC. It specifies CSATGAVETQYF.

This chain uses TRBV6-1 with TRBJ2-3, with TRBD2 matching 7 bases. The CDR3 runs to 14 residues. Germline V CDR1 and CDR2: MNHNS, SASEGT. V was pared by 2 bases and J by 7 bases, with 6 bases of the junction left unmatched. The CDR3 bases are TGTGCCAGCAGTGAACTACGGGGACTACATACGCAGTATTTT. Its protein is CASSELRGLHTQYF.

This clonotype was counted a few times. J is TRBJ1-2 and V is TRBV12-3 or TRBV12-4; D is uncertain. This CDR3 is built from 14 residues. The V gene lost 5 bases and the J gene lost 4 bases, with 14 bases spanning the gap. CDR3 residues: CASSLGADLYGYTF. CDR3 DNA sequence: TGTGCCAGCAGTCTCGGAGCAGACCTCTATGGCTACACCTTC.

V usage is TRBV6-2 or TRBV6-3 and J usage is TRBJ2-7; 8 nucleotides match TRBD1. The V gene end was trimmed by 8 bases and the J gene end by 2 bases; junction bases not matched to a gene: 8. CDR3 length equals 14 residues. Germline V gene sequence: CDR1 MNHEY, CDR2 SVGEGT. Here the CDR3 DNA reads TGTGCCAGCCTAAACGCAGGGGGCACCTACGAGCAGTACTTC. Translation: CASLNAGGTYEQYF.

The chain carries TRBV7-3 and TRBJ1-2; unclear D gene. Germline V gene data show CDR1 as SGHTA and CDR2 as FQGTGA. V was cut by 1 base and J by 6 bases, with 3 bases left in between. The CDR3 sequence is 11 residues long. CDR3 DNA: TGTGCCAGCAGCTTAAGCGATGGCTACACCTTC. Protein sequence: CASSLSDGYTF.

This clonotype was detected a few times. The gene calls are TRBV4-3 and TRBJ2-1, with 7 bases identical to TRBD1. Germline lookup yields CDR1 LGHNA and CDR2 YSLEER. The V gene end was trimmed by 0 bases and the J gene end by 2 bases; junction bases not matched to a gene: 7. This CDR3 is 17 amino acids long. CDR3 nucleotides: TGCGCCAGCAGCCAAGATTTAAGAGGGGGCCCCTACAATGAGCAGTTCTTC. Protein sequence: CASSQDLRGGPYNEQFF.

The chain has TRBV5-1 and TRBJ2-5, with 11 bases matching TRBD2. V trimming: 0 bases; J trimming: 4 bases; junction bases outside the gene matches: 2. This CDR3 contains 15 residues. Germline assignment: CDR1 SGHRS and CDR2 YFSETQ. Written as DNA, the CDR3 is TGCGCCAGCAGCTTGGCCCTAGCGGGAGGAGAGACCCAGTACTTC. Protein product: CASSLALAGGETQYF.

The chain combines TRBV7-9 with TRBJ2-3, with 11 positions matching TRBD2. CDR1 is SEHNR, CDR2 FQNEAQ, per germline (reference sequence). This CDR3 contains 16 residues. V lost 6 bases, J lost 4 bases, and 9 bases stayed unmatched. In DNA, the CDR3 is TGTGCCAGCAGAGGTTCTAGCGGGGGGTACGCAGATACGCAGTATTTT. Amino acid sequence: CASRGSSGGYADTQYF.

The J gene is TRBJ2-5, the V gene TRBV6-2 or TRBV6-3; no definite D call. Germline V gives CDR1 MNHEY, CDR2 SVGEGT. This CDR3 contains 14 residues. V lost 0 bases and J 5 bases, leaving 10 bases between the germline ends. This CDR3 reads CASSYSSRAETQYF. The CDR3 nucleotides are TGTGCCAGCAGTTACTCGAGTCGGGCGGAGACCCAGTACTTC.

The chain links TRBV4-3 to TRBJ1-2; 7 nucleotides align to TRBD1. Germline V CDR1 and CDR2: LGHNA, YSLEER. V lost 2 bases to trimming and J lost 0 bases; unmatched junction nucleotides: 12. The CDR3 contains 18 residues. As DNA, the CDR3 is TGCGCCAGCAGCCAACCAGGGGGAGGAAAGGGGACTAACTATGGCTACACCTTC. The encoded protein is CASSQPGGGKGTNYGYTF.

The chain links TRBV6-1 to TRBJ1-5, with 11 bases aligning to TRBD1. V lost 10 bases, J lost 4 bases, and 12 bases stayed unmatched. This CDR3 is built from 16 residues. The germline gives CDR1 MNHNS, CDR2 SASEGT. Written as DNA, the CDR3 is TGTGCCACTCAACGGGTCGGGACAGGGGGAAATCAGCCCCAGCATTTT. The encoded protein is CATQRVGTGGNQPQHF.

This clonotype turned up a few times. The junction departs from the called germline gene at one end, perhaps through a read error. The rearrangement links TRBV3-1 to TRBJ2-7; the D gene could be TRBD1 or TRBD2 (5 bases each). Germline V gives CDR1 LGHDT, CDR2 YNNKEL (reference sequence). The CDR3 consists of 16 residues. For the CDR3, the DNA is TGTGCCAGCAGCCAAGGAGGGTCAGGGAGTCCCTATGAGCAGTACTTC. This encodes CASSQGGSGSPYEQYF.

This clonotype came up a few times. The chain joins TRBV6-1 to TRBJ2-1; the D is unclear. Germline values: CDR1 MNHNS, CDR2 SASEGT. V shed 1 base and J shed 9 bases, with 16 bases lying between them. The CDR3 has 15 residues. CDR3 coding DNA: TGTGCCAGCAGTGAAGAGCGTTTTATTTCTGGTGAGCAGTTCTTC. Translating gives CASSEERFISGEQFF.

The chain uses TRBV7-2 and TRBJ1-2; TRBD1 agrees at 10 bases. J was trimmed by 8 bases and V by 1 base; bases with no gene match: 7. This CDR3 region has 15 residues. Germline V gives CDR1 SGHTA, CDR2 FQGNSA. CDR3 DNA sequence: TGTGCCAGCAGCTTAGGGACAGGGGGGCAAGGGGGCTACACCTTC. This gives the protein CASSLGTGGQGGYTF.

CDR3 region: CASSGQGQTEAFF. The CDR3 DNA reads as TGTGCCAGCAGTGGTCAGGGGCAGACTGAAGCTTTCTTT. J is TRBJ1-1 and V is TRBV2, with D maybe TRBD1 (6 bases). The CDR3 sequence is 13 residues long. Between the trimmed V and J ends, which lost 4 bases and 5 bases, there was a span of 11 bases. The germline CDR1 and CDR2 sequences are SNHLY and FYNNEI.